These T cell receptor beta chains were read from a single sample in a study of blood T cell repertoires in COVID-19. The table came from immunoSEQ multiplex PCR; TCRdb's copy has only in-frame clones and leaves some out. The top ten hold 0.8% to 0.9% of the sample, which has hundreds of thousands of clones, nearly 90% seen once. The sample comprised peripheral blood. These receptors all come from a man aged 18-30 years with COVID-19, enrolled during active disease. Each CDR3 is given with its conserved first and last residue. The order of the fields is V gene, D gene, J gene, clone size, CDR3 protein, CDR3 DNA. A D gene is named only where the DNA matches it firmly. Part of the rows lack a size; the others show once, few, many or a class for expanded clones.

v_gene: TRBV4-2; d_gene: TRBD1; j_gene: TRBJ2-7; abundance: -; CDR3aa: CASSQPGTGVYEQYF; CDR3nt: TGTGCCAGCAGCCAACCCGGGACAGGGGTCTACGAGCAGTACTTC
v_gene: TRBV7-9; d_gene: -; j_gene: TRBJ2-3; abundance: -; CDR3aa: CASSPPGSTDTQYF; CDR3nt: TGTGCCAGCAGCCCCCCGGGGAGCACAGATACGCAGTATTTT
v_gene: TRBV4-1; d_gene: TRBD2; j_gene: TRBJ2-7; abundance: -; CDR3aa: CASSRGLAGELSYEQYF; CDR3nt: TGCGCCAGCAGCCGAGGATTGGCGGGAGAGCTCTCCTACGAGCAGTACTTC
v_gene: TRBV13; d_gene: -; j_gene: TRBJ1-4; abundance: -; CDR3aa: CASSLLREKLFF; CDR3nt: TGTGCCAGCAGCTTACTGAGGGAAAAACTGTTTTTT
v_gene: TRBV2; d_gene: TRBD2; j_gene: TRBJ2-7; abundance: -; CDR3aa: CASREGLAGTYEQYF; CDR3nt: TGTGCCAGCAGGGAAGGACTAGCGGGAACCTACGAGCAGTACTTC
v_gene: TRBV5-1; d_gene: -; j_gene: TRBJ1-2; abundance: -; CDR3aa: CASSLAENRPGGYTF; CDR3nt: TGCGCCAGCAGCTTGGCGGAAAACCGACCGGGGGGCTACACCTTC
v_gene: TRBV30; d_gene: -; j_gene: TRBJ1-5; abundance: -; CDR3aa: CAWSRQRYNQPQHF; CDR3nt: TGTGCCTGGAGTCGACAGAGATACAATCAGCCCCAGCATTTT
v_gene: TRBV11-2; d_gene: TRBD2; j_gene: TRBJ2-3; abundance: -; CDR3aa: CASSLIPAGDRTDTQYF; CDR3nt: TGTGCCAGCAGCTTAATTCCAGCGGGAGATCGCACAGATACGCAGTATTTT
v_gene: TRBV7-2; d_gene: TRBD1; j_gene: TRBJ2-7; abundance: -; CDR3aa: CASSLGGQGGYEQYF; CDR3nt: TGTGCCAGCAGCTTAGGTGGACAGGGTGGGTACGAGCAGTACTTC
v_gene: TRBV2; d_gene: -; j_gene: TRBJ2-7; abundance: -; CDR3aa: CASRGGSYEQYF; CDR3nt: TGTGCCAGCAGAGGGGGCTCCTACGAGCAGTACTTC
v_gene: TRBV3-1/TRBV3-2; d_gene: -; j_gene: TRBJ1-2; abundance: -; CDR3aa: CASSRQGSNGYTF; CDR3nt: TGTGCCAGCAGCCGTCAGGGGAGTAATGGCTACACCTTC
v_gene: TRBV5-4; d_gene: -; j_gene: TRBJ2-7; abundance: -; CDR3aa: CASSLKQGPYEQYF; CDR3nt: TGTGCCAGCAGCTTAAAGCAGGGCCCCTACGAGCAGTACTTC
v_gene: TRBV4-1; d_gene: TRBD1; j_gene: TRBJ1-1; abundance: -; CDR3aa: CASSQYTGTAPNTEAFF; CDR3nt: TGCGCCAGCAGCCAATATACAGGGACAGCTCCGAACACTGAAGCTTTCTTT
v_gene: TRBV27; d_gene: -; j_gene: TRBJ2-7; abundance: -; CDR3aa: CASSLSLDSPYEQYF; CDR3nt: TGTGCCAGCAGTTTAAGTTTGGACAGCCCCTACGAGCAGTACTTC
v_gene: TRBV11-2; d_gene: -; j_gene: TRBJ2-7; abundance: -; CDR3aa: CASSLPGVEQYF; CDR3nt: TGTGCCAGCAGCTTACCCGGGGTCGAGCAGTACTTC
v_gene: TRBV20-1; d_gene: -; j_gene: TRBJ1-2; abundance: few; CDR3aa: CSGNDNAGYTF; CDR3nt: TGCAGTGGTAACGACAACGCCGGCTACACCTTC
v_gene: TRBV11-3; d_gene: TRBD1; j_gene: TRBJ2-2; abundance: -; CDR3aa: CASSSSRGPSGELFF; CDR3nt: TGTGCCAGCAGCTCCTCGAGGGGGCCCTCCGGGGAGCTGTTTTTT
v_gene: TRBV16; d_gene: TRBD2; j_gene: TRBJ2-1; abundance: -; CDR3aa: CASSQSGGAREQFF; CDR3nt: TGTGCCAGCAGCCAAAGCGGGGGGGCGCGTGAGCAGTTCTTC
v_gene: TRBV5-8; d_gene: -; j_gene: TRBJ1-2; abundance: -; CDR3aa: CASSLETDPYGYTF; CDR3nt: TGTGCCAGCAGCCTAGAGACAGACCCCTATGGCTACACCTTC
v_gene: TRBV24-1; d_gene: -; j_gene: TRBJ1-2; abundance: once; CDR3aa: CATSDFQINYGYTF; CDR3nt: TGTGCCACCAGTGATTTCCAGATTAACTATGGCTACACCTTC
v_gene: TRBV3-1/TRBV3-2; d_gene: -; j_gene: TRBJ2-5; abundance: -; CDR3aa: CASSLVAGETQYF; CDR3nt: TGTGCCAGCAGCCTAGTGGCGGGTGAGACCCAGTACTTC
v_gene: TRBV27; d_gene: TRBD2; j_gene: TRBJ2-7; abundance: -; CDR3aa: CASGAGNYEQYF; CDR3nt: TGTGCCAGTGGAGCGGGAAACTACGAGCAGTACTTC
v_gene: TRBV5-4; d_gene: TRBD1; j_gene: TRBJ1-4; abundance: -; CDR3aa: CASSQDPGTEEHF; CDR3nt: TGTGCCAGCAGCCAGGACCCCGGGACAGAGGAACATTTT
v_gene: TRBV19; d_gene: -; j_gene: TRBJ2-3; abundance: -; CDR3aa: CASSLTTGGTGTDTQYF; CDR3nt: TGTGCCAGTAGCCTAACGACTGGGGGGACGGGCACAGATACGCAGTATTTT
v_gene: TRBV18; d_gene: -; j_gene: TRBJ2-7; abundance: -; CDR3aa: CASSRIESRGDYSYEQYF; CDR3nt: TGTGCCAGCTCACGCATTGAAAGTAGGGGCGATTACTCCTACGAGCAGTACTTC
v_gene: TRBV27; d_gene: TRBD2; j_gene: TRBJ2-2; abundance: once; CDR3aa: CASSLYLDTGGQVGELFF; CDR3nt: TGTGCCAGCAGTTTATACCTCGATACGGGGGGGCAGGTCGGGGAGCTGTTTTTT
v_gene: TRBV5-6; d_gene: -; j_gene: TRBJ2-7; abundance: -; CDR3aa: CASTLTGQSYEQYF; CDR3nt: TGTGCCAGCACCCTGACTGGACAGTCCTACGAGCAGTACTTC
v_gene: TRBV27; d_gene: TRBD1; j_gene: TRBJ2-5; abundance: -; CDR3aa: CASRKTGGRRGTQYF; CDR3nt: TGTGCCAGCAGAAAAACAGGGGGCAGAAGGGGGACCCAGTACTTC
v_gene: TRBV3-1/TRBV3-2; d_gene: TRBD1; j_gene: TRBJ2-1; abundance: -; CDR3aa: CASSPDRIGMKFF; CDR3nt: TGTGCCAGCAGCCCGGACAGGATAGGAATGAAGTTCTTC
v_gene: TRBV10-3; d_gene: -; j_gene: TRBJ2-6; abundance: -; CDR3aa: CAISDPRDIGSGANVLTF; CDR3nt: TGTGCCATCAGTGACCCCCGGGACATCGGCTCTGGGGCCAACGTCCTGACTTTC
v_gene: TRBV6-5; d_gene: TRBD1; j_gene: TRBJ2-1; abundance: -; CDR3aa: CASKSDRAVYNEQFF; CDR3nt: TGTGCCAGCAAATCGGACAGGGCGGTCTACAATGAGCAGTTCTTC
v_gene: TRBV3-1/TRBV3-2; d_gene: TRBD2; j_gene: TRBJ2-7; abundance: -; CDR3aa: CASGSSGRYEQYF; CDR3nt: TGTGCCAGCGGGTCTAGCGGGAGGTACGAGCAGTACTTC
v_gene: TRBV28; d_gene: TRBD2; j_gene: TRBJ2-5; abundance: -; CDR3aa: CASSPYVAGVEETQYF; CDR3nt: TGTGCCAGCAGTCCCTATGTCGCGGGAGTTGAGGAGACCCAGTACTTC
v_gene: TRBV6-5; d_gene: -; j_gene: TRBJ2-1; abundance: once; CDR3aa: CASSYLNEQFF; CDR3nt: TGTGCCAGCAGTTACCTAAATGAGCAGTTCTTC
v_gene: TRBV19; d_gene: -; j_gene: TRBJ2-2; abundance: -; CDR3aa: CASSHGLNTGELFF; CDR3nt: TGTGCCAGTAGTCATGGACTGAACACCGGGGAGCTGTTTTTT
v_gene: TRBV5-1; d_gene: -; j_gene: TRBJ1-2; abundance: -; CDR3aa: CASSLGGADYGYTF; CDR3nt: TGCGCCAGCAGCTTGGGGGGCGCCGACTATGGCTACACCTTC
v_gene: TRBV15; d_gene: TRBD2; j_gene: TRBJ2-7; abundance: -; CDR3aa: CATSRVGAGVYEQYF; CDR3nt: TGTGCCACCAGCAGAGTCGGGGCGGGAGTTTACGAGCAGTACTTC
v_gene: TRBV3-1/TRBV3-2; d_gene: TRBD1; j_gene: TRBJ2-7; abundance: -; CDR3aa: CASSQGRAGGYEQYF; CDR3nt: TGTGCCAGCAGCCAAGGACGGGCAGGGGGCTACGAGCAGTACTTC
v_gene: TRBV27; d_gene: -; j_gene: TRBJ1-5; abundance: once; CDR3aa: CASSHTGTHNQPQHF; CDR3nt: TGTGCCAGCAGCCATACCGGGACACACAATCAGCCCCAGCATTTT
v_gene: TRBV13; d_gene: TRBD2; j_gene: TRBJ2-5; abundance: -; CDR3aa: CASSLRFGGSTQETQYF; CDR3nt: TGTGCCAGCAGCTTGAGATTTGGCGGGAGTACCCAAGAGACCCAGTACTTC
v_gene: TRBV6-5; d_gene: TRBD1; j_gene: TRBJ1-2; abundance: few; CDR3aa: CASSRDRVVNGYTF; CDR3nt: TGTGCCAGTAGCCGGGACAGGGTGGTTAATGGCTACACCTTC
v_gene: TRBV15; d_gene: TRBD1; j_gene: TRBJ1-3; abundance: -; CDR3aa: CATSRDKGAGNTIYF; CDR3nt: TGTGCCACCAGCAGAGATAAGGGGGCCGGAAACACCATATATTTT
v_gene: TRBV5-1; d_gene: TRBD2; j_gene: TRBJ2-1; abundance: -; CDR3aa: CASSLVPRDYLNGEQFF; CDR3nt: TGCGCCAGCAGCTTGGTCCCCAGGGACTACTTAAACGGTGAGCAGTTCTTC
v_gene: TRBV2; d_gene: TRBD2; j_gene: TRBJ2-1; abundance: -; CDR3aa: CASSRVAGAGNEQFF; CDR3nt: TGTGCCAGCAGTAGAGTAGCGGGAGCCGGGAATGAGCAGTTCTTC
v_gene: TRBV5-1; d_gene: TRBD1; j_gene: TRBJ2-5; abundance: -; CDR3aa: CASSLAGTGAETQYF; CDR3nt: TGCGCCAGCAGCTTAGCCGGGACAGGGGCAGAGACCCAGTACTTC
v_gene: TRBV6-5; d_gene: TRBD1; j_gene: TRBJ1-6; abundance: -; CDR3aa: CASSPDRVYSPLHF; CDR3nt: TGTGCCAGCAGTCCCGACAGGGTCTATTCACCCCTCCACTTT
v_gene: TRBV2; d_gene: -; j_gene: TRBJ1-2; abundance: -; CDR3aa: CASSLSRVNGYTF; CDR3nt: TGTGCCAGCAGTCTGTCCAGGGTAAATGGCTACACCTTC
v_gene: TRBV2; d_gene: TRBD2; j_gene: TRBJ2-1; abundance: once; CDR3aa: CASRDLAASDEQFF; CDR3nt: TGTGCCAGCAGAGACCTAGCGGCCTCGGATGAGCAGTTCTTC
v_gene: TRBV11-2; d_gene: -; j_gene: TRBJ2-1; abundance: -; CDR3aa: CASSLTWPTSGEQFF; CDR3nt: TGTGCCAGCAGCTTAACGTGGCCCACAAGCGGTGAGCAGTTCTTC
v_gene: TRBV11-2; d_gene: -; j_gene: TRBJ1-1; abundance: -; CDR3aa: CASSARRGGNTEAFF; CDR3nt: TGTGCCAGCAGCGCTAGGCGGGGGGGAAACACTGAAGCTTTCTTT
v_gene: TRBV14; d_gene: -; j_gene: TRBJ2-2; abundance: -; CDR3aa: CASSQDEVRNTGELFF; CDR3nt: TGTGCCAGCAGCCAAGATGAAGTGCGGAACACCGGGGAGCTGTTTTTT
v_gene: TRBV7-2; d_gene: TRBD1; j_gene: TRBJ2-5; abundance: -; CDR3aa: CASSPRTGSETQYF; CDR3nt: TGTGCCAGCAGCCCGAGGACAGGGTCAGAGACCCAGTACTTC
v_gene: TRBV3-1/TRBV3-2; d_gene: -; j_gene: TRBJ2-7; abundance: -; CDR3aa: CASSQKKRHSNTNHGRYF; CDR3nt: TGTGCCAGCAGCCAAAAAAAACGACATTCGAACACCAATCATGGGCGGTACTTC
v_gene: TRBV3-1/TRBV3-2; d_gene: -; j_gene: TRBJ1-2; abundance: -; CDR3aa: CASSQGTGNHGYTF; CDR3nt: TGTGCCAGCAGCCAGGGAACAGGGAACCATGGCTACACCTTC
v_gene: TRBV10-2; d_gene: TRBD1; j_gene: TRBJ2-3; abundance: -; CDR3aa: CASSRGLYAPDTQYF; CDR3nt: TGCGCCAGCAGCAGGGGGCTGTACGCCCCAGATACGCAGTATTTT
v_gene: TRBV27; d_gene: -; j_gene: TRBJ2-1; abundance: once; CDR3aa: CASSLGSGYNEQFF; CDR3nt: TGTGCCAGCAGTTTGGGGTCGGGGTACAATGAGCAGTTCTTC
v_gene: TRBV4-1; d_gene: TRBD2; j_gene: TRBJ2-1; abundance: many; CDR3aa: CASSPLGAGDMNEQFF; CDR3nt: TGCGCCAGCAGCCCTCTTGGAGCGGGGGATATGAATGAGCAGTTCTTC
v_gene: TRBV18; d_gene: -; j_gene: TRBJ2-3; abundance: -; CDR3aa: CASSPKRGTDTQYF; CDR3nt: TGTGCCAGCTCACCAAAGCGGGGCACAGATACGCAGTATTTT
v_gene: TRBV7-9; d_gene: -; j_gene: TRBJ1-1; abundance: -; CDR3aa: CASSSIQGNTEAFF; CDR3nt: TGTGCCAGCAGCTCTATCCAGGGGAACACTGAAGCTTTCTTT
v_gene: TRBV5-1; d_gene: -; j_gene: TRBJ2-3; abundance: -; CDR3aa: CASSLTVLYTDTQYF; CDR3nt: TGCGCCAGCAGCTTAACCGTACTCTACACAGATACGCAGTATTTT